These 9 T cell receptor beta chains came from one sample sequenced in a study of blood T cell repertoires in COVID-19. TCRdb keeps only in-frame clones here, not all; method: immunoSEQ multiplex PCR. The sample lists some 160,000 clones, roughly nine tenths occurring once. The source material was peripheral blood. The receptors stem from a woman in her sixties or seventies with acute or convalescent COVID-19.

The gene calls are TRBV11-3 and TRBJ2-1, with 10 bases fitting TRBD2. With 5 bases clipped from V and 7 bases from J, the junction kept 11 bases outside the gene matches. Per germline, CDR1 SGHNT and CDR2 YENEEA. This CDR3 contains 16 residues. CDR3 region: CASSGEREGLGNEQFF. DNA for the CDR3: TGTGCCAGCAGCGGGGAGCGGGAGGGCCTGGGTAATGAGCAGTTCTTC.

This chain joins TRBV5-6 and TRBJ1-2; D is ambiguous. Trimming shortened V by 4 bases and J by 2 bases, and 18 bases separated the two germline ends. Germline loops: CDR1 SGHDT, CDR2 YYEEEE. This CDR3 has 16 amino acids. The chain's CDR3 is CASSPYLEGRNYGYTF. In DNA, the CDR3 is TGTGCCAGCAGCCCCTATCTGGAGGGAAGAAACTATGGCTACACCTTC. Drawing the rest from reference TRBV5-6 and TRBJ1-2, the complete variable domain is DAGVTQSPTHLIKTRGQQVTLRCSPKSGHDTVSWYQQALGQGPQFIFQYYEEEERQRGNFPDRFSGHQFPNYSSELNVNALLLGDSALYLCASSPYLEGRNYGYTFGSGTRLTVV.

The rearrangement uses TRBV18 and TRBJ1-5; 8 positions agree with TRBD1. The CDR3 spans 14 residues. V lost 5 bases, J lost 1 base, and 1 base stayed unmatched. Germline V gene lookup returns CDR1 KGHSH and CDR2 LQKENI. This CDR3 is CASSDRGSNQPQHF. The CDR3 DNA reads as TGTGCCAGCTCAGACAGGGGAAGCAATCAGCCCCAGCATTTT.

This chain uses TRBV10-3 with TRBJ2-6, with D unclear. CDR3 length: 14 amino acids. Germline values: CDR1 ENHRY, CDR2 SYGVKD. The germline V and J ends were trimmed by 6 bases and 1 base, with 7 bases remaining between them. CDR3 protein: CAISHSSGANVLTF. Here the CDR3 DNA reads TGTGCCATCAGCCACAGTTCTGGGGCCAACGTCCTGACTTTC.

The chain uses TRBV7-2 and TRBJ2-3; a weak D match, TRBD2 (6 bases). V dropped 0 bases and J dropped 4 bases, with 14 bases sitting between them. The CDR3 loop spans 16 amino acids. In germline, CDR1 is SGHTA, CDR2 FQGNSA. The CDR3 here is CASSLARAGRADTQYF. In nucleotides, the CDR3 is TGTGCCAGCAGCTTAGCGCGGGCCGGGAGAGCAGATACGCAGTATTTT.

The chain has TRBV15 and TRBJ2-7, with 9 bases that match TRBD2. The CDR3 length is 17 residues. Looked up from germline, CDR1 is LNHNV and CDR2 is YYDKDF (reference sequence). V lost 0 bases to trimming and J lost 1 base; unmatched junction nucleotides: 7. The CDR3 nucleotides are TGTGCCACCAGCAGAGATGGAGGTAGCGGGGGATCCTACGAGCAGTACTTC. It specifies CATSRDGGSGGSYEQYF.

The chain employs TRBV11-1 and TRBJ1-3; 9 bases align to TRBD1. The junction had 6 bases not matched to a gene; V was cut back by 5 bases and J by 4 bases. Germline V gives CDR1 SGHAT, CDR2 FQDESV (reference sequence). The CDR3 consists of 15 residues. In DNA form, the CDR3 reads TGTGCCAGCAGCCGCCGACAGGGGGTCGGAAACACCATATATTTT. Translation gives CASSRRQGVGNTIYF.

This rearrangement joins TRBV10-3 to TRBJ1-2; a weak D match, TRBD1 (5 bases). Trimming removed 6 bases from V and 2 bases from J, with 16 bases in between. This CDR3 has 15 residues. Germline V gene data show CDR1 as ENHRY and CDR2 as SYGVKD. The CDR3 sequence: CAIRGAEVLNYGYTF. The CDR3 DNA sequence: TGTGCCATCAGAGGGGCCGAAGTCTTAAACTATGGCTACACCTTC.

The genes are TRBV28 and TRBJ2-7; the match to TRBD2 covers 7 bases. The V gene's germline CDR1 is MDHEN and CDR2 SYDVKM. CDR3 length: 15 residues. The V segment lost 6 bases and the J segment 4 bases; nucleotides outside the gene matches: 12. The CDR3 DNA reads as TGTGCCAGCAGGGGGTCGGGACTACCCAATTACGAGCAGTACTTC. This sequence encodes CASRGSGLPNYEQYF.